This entry describes one T cell receptor beta chain. Its target is not known. The data were produced by immunoSEQ multiplex PCR, yet TCRdb's version contains in-frame clones alone and is incomplete. The sample lists about 24,000 clones; roughly four fifths were seen once. This sample is part of a study of T cells in narcolepsy. On the study more broadly: Patients with NT1 or NT2 and healthy control donors were enrolled.

The CDR3 covers 16 residues. Germline V gives CDR1 SGHRS, CDR2 YFSETQ. J was trimmed by 3 bases and V by 1 base; bases with no gene match: 9. Findings and caveats of the study: No autoreactive T cell clone sequences appeared in some memory CD4+ repertoires. Autoreactive HCRT-specific and TRIB2-specific clonotypes were marked in same-patient CSF-versus-blood CD4+ comparisons. Autoreactive clonotypes reportedly recurred in blood of same and different patients, not controls.

Sequencing used memory (CD45RA-) CD4+ T cells from blood. This rearrangement joins TRBV5-1 to TRBJ2-5, with 7 bases fitting TRBD2. This clonotype was sampled from a human donor in good health. CDR3 coding DNA: TGCGCCAGCAGCTTGAGTGGACTAGTTAATAAAGAGACCCAGTACTTC. It codes for CASSLSGLVNKETQYF.